The rows below give T cell receptor beta chains drawn from one sample of a study of blood T cells in healthy people across ages. TCRdb re-analysed the 5' RACE reads in MiXCR, keeping a single row per CDR3 protein. This repertoire shows 600,000 to 850,000 distinct CDR3 sequences, about 25% found once; its top ten account for 9% to 9.5%. The same sample was also used in a study of T cells of mothers and their children.

Sequencing was done on a sample of blood. The source of these receptors is a boy younger than 18 in good health. Each CDR3 is given with its conserved first and last residue. A D gene is named only where the DNA matches it firmly. A row's size may be missing; if present it is once, few, many or a size class.

abundance	v_gene	d_gene	j_gene	CDR3aa	CDR3nt
few	TRBV24-1	-	TRBJ2-2	CATRGTRGTGELFF	TGTGCCACCAGGGGAACCCGGGGGACCGGGGAGCTGTTTTTT
few	TRBV7-9	-	TRBJ1-4	CASSPPEPANEKLFF	TGTGCCAGCAGCCCCCCAGAGCCAGCTAATGAAAAACTGTTTTTT
once	TRBV28	-	TRBJ2-3	CATKEGRTDTQYF	TGTGCCACCAAGGAAGGTCGCACAGATACGCAGTATTTT
-	TRBV4-3	-	TRBJ2-5	CASSQDRGVQETQYF	TGCGCCAGCAGCCAAGATCGCGGGGTCCAAGAGACCCAGTACTTC
-	TRBV6-2/TRBV6-3	-	TRBJ1-5	CASSYDTGQPQHF	TGTGCCAGCAGTTACGATACGGGGCAGCCCCAGCATTTT
few	TRBV29-1	-	TRBJ2-3	CSVESWTSTDTQYF	TGCAGCGTTGAAAGTTGGACTAGCACAGATACGCAGTATTTT
-	TRBV28	TRBD1	TRBJ2-7	CASSGGQGPSYEQYF	TGTGCCAGCAGCGGTGGACAGGGCCCCTCCTACGAGCAGTACTTC
many	TRBV5-6	-	TRBJ2-6	CASSLVGGSGANVLTF	TGTGCCAGCAGCTTGGTGGGGGGCTCTGGGGCCAACGTCCTGACTTTC
-	TRBV4-2	TRBD1	TRBJ2-5	CASSQDRGPQGTQYF	TGTGCCAGCAGCCAAGATAGGGGGCCGCAAGGGACCCAGTACTTC
-	TRBV5-5	TRBD2	TRBJ2-1	CASSDSGRVNEQFF	TGTGCCAGCAGCGATAGCGGGAGAGTGAATGAGCAGTTCTTC
-	TRBV9	-	TRBJ1-2	CASSVDRQINYGYTF	TGTGCCAGCAGCGTAGACCGACAGATTAACTATGGCTACACCTTC
few	TRBV25-1	-	TRBJ1-2	CASSPGARGLDYGYTF	TGTGCCAGCAGCCCGGGGGCCCGGGGGCTCGACTATGGCTACACCTTC
-	TRBV21-1	-	TRBJ2-5	CASSIGAVETQYF	TGTGCCAGCAGCATTGGGGCCGTAGAGACCCAGTACTTC
-	TRBV6-2/TRBV6-3	-	TRBJ2-1	CASSRAGPISYNEQFF	TGTGCCAGCAGCCGCGCGGGCCCTATCTCCTACAATGAGCAGTTCTTC
few	TRBV7-2	TRBD2	TRBJ2-1	CASSLDRRTRVGEQFF	TGTGCCAGCAGCTTAGACCGTAGGACTAGGGTTGGTGAGCAGTTCTTC
-	TRBV29-1	-	TRBJ1-1	CSVMGRATEAFF	TGCAGCGTTATGGGCAGGGCTACTGAAGCTTTCTTT
few	TRBV11-2	-	TRBJ2-1	CASSPSGSAYNEQFF	TGTGCCAGCAGTCCCTCAGGCTCGGCCTACAATGAGCAGTTCTTC
few	TRBV7-9	TRBD1	TRBJ2-5	CARRDRQETQYF	TGTGCCCGCCGGGACAGACAAGAGACCCAGTACTTC
-	TRBV6-6	-	TRBJ1-5	CASSYWDSNQPQHF	TGTGCCAGCAGTTACTGGGATTCTAATCAGCCCCAGCATTTT
-	TRBV20-1	TRBD2	TRBJ2-5	CSARPGLDSETQYF	TGCAGTGCTAGACCGGGACTAGATAGTGAGACCCAGTACTTC
-	TRBV6-1	-	TRBJ2-5	CASSLTQQETQYF	TGTGCCAGCAGTTTAACTCAACAAGAGACCCAGTACTTC
-	TRBV7-6	-	TRBJ1-5	CASSLNRLAGTQHF	TGTGCCAGCAGTTTAAACCGACTAGCGGGTACGCAGCATTTT
few	TRBV28	-	TRBJ1-3	CASERGQPGNTIYF	TGTGCCAGCGAAAGGGGACAACCTGGAAACACCATATATTTT
-	TRBV7-9	-	TRBJ2-1	CASGPTGPNNEQFF	TGTGCCAGCGGACCAACAGGGCCAAACAATGAGCAGTTCTTC
few	TRBV4-2	-	TRBJ2-1	CASSQPRGGSDNEQFF	TGTGCCAGCAGCCAACCCCGCGGGGGCTCAGACAATGAGCAGTTCTTC
-	TRBV29-1	TRBD1	TRBJ2-1	CSSTGQGYDEQFF	TGCAGTTCAACGGGACAGGGTTACGATGAGCAGTTCTTC
once	TRBV28	-	TRBJ1-3	CASSYQGPRNTIYF	TGTGCCAGCAGTTACCAGGGTCCGCGAAACACCATATATTTT
-	TRBV7-2	TRBD2	TRBJ2-7	CASSLDPSGSYEQYF	TGTGCCAGCAGCCTGGACCCTAGCGGAAGCTACGAGCAGTACTTC
-	TRBV12-3/TRBV12-4	-	TRBJ2-1	CASTFPGPSYNEQFF	TGTGCCAGCACCTTCCCTGGCCCCTCCTACAATGAGCAGTTCTTC
-	TRBV29-1	TRBD1	TRBJ1-1	CSVEGQGAEGEAFF	TGCAGCGTTGAGGGACAGGGGGCTGAAGGTGAAGCTTTCTTT
few	TRBV14	-	TRBJ2-1	CASSHVGGFSYNEQFF	TGTGCCAGCAGCCATGTTGGGGGATTCTCCTACAATGAGCAGTTCTTC
many	TRBV5-1	-	TRBJ1-1	CASSLGGGTEAFF	TGTGCCAGCAGCTTGGGGGGGGGCACTGAAGCTTTCTTT
-	TRBV5-6	-	TRBJ1-1	CASSLVKGAAFF	TGTGCCAGCAGCTTGGTGAAGGGCGCGGCTTTCTTT
-	TRBV20-1	TRBD2	TRBJ2-5	CSARSGLAGYQEAQYF	TGCAGTGCTAGATCAGGGCTAGCGGGCTACCAAGAGGCCCAGTACTTC
-	TRBV4-1	-	TRBJ2-1	CASSQVYGNEQFF	TGCGCCAGCAGCCAAGTTTACGGCAATGAGCAGTTCTTC
-	TRBV7-6	-	TRBJ2-3	CASSLSGGEEYF	TGTGCCAGCAGCCTCTCGGGGGGCGAGGAGTATTTT
-	TRBV9	-	TRBJ2-1	CASSKGPRGGNEQFF	TGTGCCAGCAGCAAAGGTCCCCGAGGGGGCAATGAGCAGTTCTTC
-	TRBV7-2	-	TRBJ2-3	CASSQLGQPNTDTQYF	TGTGCCAGCAGCCAACTGGGACAACCAAACACAGATACGCAGTATTTT
-	TRBV20-1	TRBD2	TRBJ2-2	CSARGAGGVTGELFF	TGCAGTGCTAGAGGAGCGGGAGGAGTGACCGGGGAGCTGTTTTTT
-	TRBV4-1	-	TRBJ2-1	CASSQRWGPGGEQFF	TGCGCCAGCAGCCAAAGGTGGGGGCCGGGAGGTGAGCAGTTCTTC
-	TRBV7-3	TRBD1	TRBJ2-2	CASSLTGTGPVGELFF	TGTGCCAGCAGCTTGACCGGGACAGGGCCCGTCGGGGAGCTGTTTTTT
-	TRBV10-3	TRBD2	TRBJ2-7	CAISEPNRLAGDSNPYEQYF	TGTGCCATCAGTGAGCCCAACCGACTAGCGGGAGACTCTAATCCCTACGAGCAGTACTTC
few	TRBV7-2	-	TRBJ2-1	CASSLGGDYNEQFF	TGTGCCAGCAGCTTAGGAGGGGACTACAATGAGCAGTTCTTC
few	TRBV4-1	-	TRBJ2-1	CASSQDRGWEQFF	TGCGCCAGCAGCCAAGATAGGGGCTGGGAGCAGTTCTTC
few	TRBV29-1	TRBD1	TRBJ1-2	CSVTTGAHGYTF	TGCAGCGTCACCACAGGGGCGCATGGCTACACCTTC
few	TRBV27	-	TRBJ2-5	CASSKLLGPRETQYF	TGTGCCAGCAGTAAACTCTTGGGACCTCGGGAGACCCAGTACTTC
-	TRBV12-3/TRBV12-4	-	TRBJ1-4	CASSLTGMTNEKLFF	TGTGCCAGCAGTCTAACAGGGATGACTAATGAAAAACTGTTTTTT